The entry below describes one TCR beta chain. The junction departs from the called germline gene at one end, perhaps through a read error. The data belong to a study of blood T cells in healthy people across ages. With a J-beta primer mix and a sample-barcoded 5' primer, a second PCR ran roughly 6 to 11 cycles. MiXCR was run by TCRdb on the 5' RACE reads, yielding one entry per CDR3 protein. The sample shows about 1.5 million distinct CDR3 sequences, 35% to 45% of them seen only once. Sequencing was carried out using blood. The source of this sequence is a young woman in good health.

The CDR3 loop is CASSFVTGSFEQYF. The CDR3 region has the DNA TGTGCCAGCAGTTTCGTGACAGGGTCCTTCGAGCAGTACTTC. This sequence joins TRBV12-3 or TRBV12-4 and TRBJ2-7; 7 nucleotides align to TRBD1. The CDR3 runs to 14 residues.